The source of this TCR beta chain is a study of shared clonotypes between healthy human individuals. Nashville, Tennessee was home to all donors, who were Caucasian adults. The CDR3 is 14 residues long. Trimming removed 8 bases from V and 8 bases from J; junction bases left unmatched: 10. Germline lookup yields CDR1 MNHNS and CDR2 SASEGT. The assay ran at deep level. Clones were sequenced by immunoSEQ multiplex PCR, and TCRdb holds only the in-frame ones, with some missing. The sample includes under 1,100,000 clones, approximately 76% of them seen just once. Concerning this clone itself: Its antigen is unidentified.

General study points: Enrolling few donors narrowed the genetic and exposure-history diversity that was represented. Compared with clonotypes that all four donors shared, non-shared clonotypes had lower generation probabilities.

This rearrangement joins TRBV6-1 to TRBJ2-1, with 9 bases aligning to TRBD2. The receptor's source is a young man in good health. The sequencing sample was made of memory CD4+ T cells sorted from blood. Specified subset: CD45RA-negative fraction. The CDR3 region is CASLFSGSKDEQFF. The CDR3 bases are TGTGCCAGCCTGTTTAGCGGGAGTAAGGATGAGCAGTTCTTC.